Shown below are 12 T cell receptor beta chains from a single sample sequenced in a study of Ad26.COV2.S vaccination and SARS-CoV-2 variants. The treatment here: roughly 18 received Ad26.COV2.S at low or high dose, single or two shots; roughly 5 received placebo; per-sample allocation not given. Day 63 after the first injection of vaccine or placebo was the sampling time. Produced via immunoSEQ multiplex PCR; TCRdb's table is partial and in-frame only. The sample has around 250,000 clones, around nine tenths seen once. Here the sequenced sample was peripheral blood, taken in a trial of Ad26.COV2.S vaccine versus placebo. The receptors shown here come from a person aged 18-60 years who received the Ad26.COV2.S COVID-19 vaccine or a placebo.

This chain connects TRBV2 to TRBJ2-2, with 9 bases aligning to TRBD1. CDR1 is SNHLY, CDR2 FYNNEI, per germline. After removal of 7 bases from V and 4 bases from J, the junction contained 7 bases not matched to a gene. The CDR3 runs 15 residues. The CDR3 DNA sequence: TGTGCCAGCAAAATACAGGGGGCTGGCACCGGGGAGCTGTTTTTT. Translating gives CASKIQGAGTGELFF.

The chain carries TRBV6-6 and TRBJ2-7, with 9 positions matching TRBD2. CDR1 is MNHNY and CDR2 is SVGAGI in the germline V gene (reference sequence). The CDR3 is 15 amino acids. J gave up 4 bases and V 6 bases, and 10 bases lay outside the gene matches. The CDR3 DNA reads TGTGCCAGCAGCCCTACTAGCGGGTGGGAGTACGAGCAGTACGTC. It is translated as CASSPTSGWEYEQYV.

The chain carries TRBV2 and TRBJ2-2; TRBD2 is a possible D gene (5 bases). Deletions cut 6 bases from V and 1 base from J, with 12 bases between. The CDR3 length is 15 residues. Germline assignment: CDR1 SNHLY and CDR2 FYNNEI. In DNA, the CDR3 is TGTGCCAGCAGCTTGGACGGACTGAACACCGGGGAGCTGTTTTTT. This codes for CASSLDGLNTGELFF.

The chain couples TRBV25-1 to TRBJ2-7; D is unclear. V was cut by 3 bases and J by 1 base, with 7 bases left in between. The CDR3 totals 13 residues. Looked up from germline, CDR1 is MGHDK and CDR2 is SYGVNS. CDR3 loop: CASSDGFSYEQYV. CDR3 nucleotide sequence: TGTGCCAGCAGTGATGGGTTTTCCTACGAGCAGTACGTC.

The chain links TRBV19 to TRBJ1-3; D is perhaps TRBD1 (5 bases). The germline V gene has CDR1 LNHDA and CDR2 SQIVND (reference sequence). Trimming cost V 3 bases and J 0 bases, with 12 bases left between them. The CDR3 has 16 amino acids. The DNA of the CDR3 is TGTGCCAGTAGTATTTGGGGACTCGTCTCTGGAAACACCATATATTTT. Amino acid sequence: CASSIWGLVSGNTIYF.

The chain couples TRBV2 to TRBJ2-4; D perhaps matches TRBD1 (5 bases). The germline CDR1 and CDR2 sequences are SNHLY and FYNNEI. V lost 5 bases, J lost 0 bases, and 20 bases lay in between. The CDR3 extends over 18 amino acids. The CDR3 DNA reads TGTGCCAGCAGTTGGACCCTGACAGAAGACTTAGCCAAAAACATTCAGTACTTC. It codes for CASSWTLTEDLAKNIQYF.

This chain connects TRBV7-2 to TRBJ2-1; 12 bases align to TRBD2. Trimming took 4 bases from V and 4 from J; bases not matched to a gene: 2. Germline V gene sequence: CDR1 SGHTA, CDR2 FQGNSA. The CDR3 is 15 residues long. In DNA, the CDR3 is TGTGCCAGCAGCTCCGGACTAGCGGGGTACAATGAGCAGTTCTTC. Amino acids: CASSSGLAGYNEQFF.

The genes are TRBV7-9 and TRBJ2-5; D gene ambiguous. The germline V gene has CDR1 SEHNR and CDR2 FQNEAQ (reference sequence). This CDR3 has 15 residues. The V end lost 1 base, the J end lost 2 bases, and 11 bases lay between the germline ends. The CDR3 coding sequence is TGTGCCAGCAGCTTAGGTTACCGGCCACAAGAGACCCAGTACTTC. Translated: CASSLGYRPQETQYF. Variable domain in full (rest from reference TRBV7-9 and TRBJ2-5): DTGVSQNPRHKITKRGQNVTFRCDPISEHNRLYWYRQTLGQGPEFLTYFQNEAQLEKSRLLSDRFSAERPKGSFSTLEIQRTEQGDSAMYLCASSLGYRPQETQYFGPGTRLLVL.

The chain is built from TRBV7-7 and TRBJ1-5; D is possibly TRBD1 (5 bases). Germline CDR1 is SSHAT and CDR2 is FNYEAQ (reference sequence). This CDR3 is 22 amino acids long. The V and J ends lost 2 bases and 0 bases respectively, with 29 bases between them. The CDR3 sequence: CASSLTTSNGTSTVYSNQPQHF. CDR3 nucleotides: TGTGCCAGCAGCTTAACGACTAGCAACGGGACTTCGACGGTTTATAGCAATCAGCCCCAGCATTTT.

The chain couples TRBV5-4 to TRBJ2-3, with 7 bases aligning to TRBD2. The V segment lost 2 bases and the J segment 2 bases; nucleotides outside the gene matches: 11. The CDR3 has 17 residues. Germline CDR1 reads SGHNT; CDR2 reads YYREEE (reference sequence). The CDR3 region is CASSFGMGGVYTDTQYF. The CDR3 nucleotides read TGTGCCAGCAGCTTCGGAATGGGGGGGGTTTACACAGATACGCAGTATTTT.

The V and J genes are TRBV18 and TRBJ1-1; the match to TRBD1 covers 7 bases. The germline V gene has CDR1 KGHSH and CDR2 LQKENI. The V gene end was trimmed by 4 bases and the J gene end by 1 base; junction bases not matched to a gene: 6. This CDR3 has 15 amino acids. The CDR3 here is CASSLRTGPNTEAFF. CDR3 nucleotides: TGTGCCAGCTCACTAAGGACAGGTCCGAACACTGAAGCTTTCTTT.

The genes are TRBV9 and TRBJ2-3, with 8 bases identical to TRBD2. Germline lookup yields CDR1 SGDLS and CDR2 YYNGEE. This CDR3 spans 15 amino acids. V dropped 6 bases and J dropped 6; count of bases not matched to a gene: 12. In DNA, the CDR3 is TGTGCCAGCACCAAGTGGGCGGGGGGAAGGGATACGCAGTATTTT. This codes for CASTKWAGGRDTQYF.